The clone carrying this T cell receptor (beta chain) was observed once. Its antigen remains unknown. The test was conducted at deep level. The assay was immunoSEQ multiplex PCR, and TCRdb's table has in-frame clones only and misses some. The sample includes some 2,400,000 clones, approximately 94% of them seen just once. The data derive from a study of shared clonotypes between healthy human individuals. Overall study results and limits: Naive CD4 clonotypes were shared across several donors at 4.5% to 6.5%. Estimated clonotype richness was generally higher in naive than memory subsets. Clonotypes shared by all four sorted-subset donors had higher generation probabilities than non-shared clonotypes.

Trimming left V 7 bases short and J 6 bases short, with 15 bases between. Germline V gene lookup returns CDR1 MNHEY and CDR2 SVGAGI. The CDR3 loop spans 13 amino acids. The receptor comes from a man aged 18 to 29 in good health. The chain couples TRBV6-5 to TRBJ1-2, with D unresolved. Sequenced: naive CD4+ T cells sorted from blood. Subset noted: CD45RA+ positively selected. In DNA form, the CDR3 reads TGTGCCAGCACTCGCGGGCTGAGGGATGGCTACACCTTC. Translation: CASTRGLRDGYTF.